This T cell receptor (beta chain) was captured in a study of shared clonotypes between healthy human individuals. Broader study findings: Relative to clonotypes present in all four donors, those not shared had lower generation probabilities.

The sample holds one count of this clone. Its specificity is unknown. Trimming took 2 bases from V and 0 from J, leaving 2 bases between them. CDR3 length equals 12 residues. Germline V CDR1 and CDR2: GTSNPN, SVGIG (reference sequence). Libraries were prepared by immunoSEQ multiplex PCR; TCRdb keeps only in-frame clonotypes and omits some of them. This sample has 850,000 to 1,200,000 clones; around 74% occur once, and the top ten carry around 1.5%. Sequenced material: memory CD4+ T cells sorted from blood. Described subset: CD45RA-negative fraction. The TCR comes from a man between 18 and 29 years old in good health. The chain couples TRBV30 to TRBJ1-3, with D unresolved. The CDR3 DNA reads as TGTGCCTGGAGTTTCTCTGGAAACACCATATATTTT. It yields the protein CAWSFSGNTIYF.